These 23 T cell receptor beta chains were all obtained from the same sample, sequenced in a study of T cells in localized non-small cell lung cancer. Method: immunoSEQ multiplex PCR; TCRdb's copy keeps in-frame clones and lacks some. Of about 78,000 clones in the sample, 80% to 90% were seen once. The sample was peripheral blood, taken before any cancer treatment. All receptors derive from a man between 40 and 75 years old with stage I lung adenocarcinoma.

This clone was counted only a few times. This chain links TRBV30 with TRBJ1-3; D is undetermined. The CDR3 has 16 residues. The V gene lost 1 base and the J gene lost 0 bases, with 13 bases spanning the gap. CDR1 and CDR2 from the germline V gene are GTSNPN and SVGIG (reference sequence). CDR3 in amino acids: CAWSAGGYYSGNTIYF. DNA for the CDR3: TGTGCCTGGAGTGCGGGTGGTTATTACTCTGGAAACACCATATATTTT.

The chain recombines TRBV10-3 with TRBJ2-4; 10 nucleotides align to TRBD1. CDR3 size: 16 residues. The V and J ends lost 5 bases and 5 bases, in that order; junction bases with no gene match: 9. Per germline, CDR1 ENHRY and CDR2 SYGVKD. The CDR3 spells CAISTADRGRENIQYF. As DNA, the CDR3 is TGTGCCATCAGTACAGCCGACAGGGGGCGGGAAAACATTCAGTACTTC.

The rearrangement links TRBV27 to TRBJ2-3; D unresolved. This CDR3 comprises 13 residues. The germline CDR1 and CDR2 sequences are MNHEY and SMNVEV (reference sequence). The germline V and J ends were trimmed by 4 bases and 2 bases, with 7 bases remaining between them. Written as DNA, the CDR3 is TGTGCCAGCAGTTCGCGCAACACAGATACGCAGTATTTT. Encoded protein: CASSSRNTDTQYF.

This clone was detected once. The chain joins TRBV13 to TRBJ2-2, with D possibly TRBD2 on 5 matching bases. Per the germline V gene, CDR1 is PRHDT and CDR2 is FYEKMQ (reference sequence). V gave up 2 bases and J gave up 3 bases, with 10 bases separating them. This CDR3 comprises 15 residues. The CDR3 loop is CASSLRGLHTGELFF. For the CDR3, the DNA is TGTGCCAGCAGCTTACGGGGTCTCCACACCGGGGAGCTGTTTTTT.

The CDR3, as DNA: TGTGCCAGCAGCTTAGTAGCGAACACCGGGGAGCTGTTTTTT. Translating it yields CASSLVANTGELFF. The chain couples TRBV7-2 to TRBJ2-2; D remains unclear. The length of the CDR3 is 14 residues. Germline CDR1 SGHTA, CDR2 FQGNSA. V was clipped by 1 base and J by 0 bases, with 3 bases between them.

V gene TRBV5-4 combines with J gene TRBJ2-2; D is tentatively TRBD1 or TRBD2 (6 bases each). Germline V gives CDR1 SGHNT, CDR2 YYREEE (reference sequence). Trimming cost V 2 bases and J 4 bases, with 12 bases left between them. CDR3 length: 15 amino acids. CDR3 bases: TGTGCCAGCAGCTTAGGGACGGGGGCCACCGGGGAGCTGTTTTTT. Translating it yields CASSLGTGATGELFF.

The genes are TRBV10-1 and TRBJ2-3; TRBD2 aligns across 14 bases. CDR3 length equals 16 residues. Looked up from germline, CDR1 is WNHNN and CDR2 is SYGVQD (reference sequence). J gave up 6 bases and V 5 bases, and 7 bases lay outside the gene matches. The CDR3 spells CASSPGLAGVSDTQYF. DNA of the CDR3: TGCGCCAGCAGTCCGGGACTAGCGGGAGTCTCGGATACGCAGTATTTT.

The chain combines TRBV6-6 with TRBJ1-2; the D is unclear. There are 11 residues in the CDR3. In germline, CDR1 is MNHNY, CDR2 SVGAGI (reference sequence). V was clipped by 5 bases and J by 3 bases, with 4 bases between them. The chain's CDR3 is CASSRDYGYTF. DNA for the CDR3: TGTGCCAGCAGTAGAGACTATGGCTACACCTTC.

The V and J genes are TRBV6-5 and TRBJ2-3, with D unclear. The V gene's germline CDR1 is MNHEY and CDR2 SVGAGI. Trimming stripped 0 bases from V and 4 bases from J, with 11 bases between. The CDR3 is 15 amino acids. For the CDR3, the DNA is TGTGCCAGCAGTTACTCGATGTCCGCGCCAGATACGCAGTATTTT. Translated, it gives CASSYSMSAPDTQYF.

The V call is TRBV29-1, the J call TRBJ1-1; D is unresolved. Germline lookup yields CDR1 SQVTM and CDR2 ANQGSEA. The ends were cut back, 3 bases at V and 4 bases at J, with 9 bases in the middle. The CDR3 totals 12 residues. The CDR3 coding sequence is TGCAGCGTTGATCATCTGCGCACTGAAGCTTTCTTT. The encoded protein is CSVDHLRTEAFF. Full variable domain (rest looked up from reference TRBV29-1 and TRBJ1-1): SAVISQKPSRDICQRGTSLTIQCQVDSQVTMMFWYRQQPGQSLTLIATANQGSEATYESGFVIDKFPISRPNLTFSTLTVSNMSPEDSSIYLCSVDHLRTEAFFGQGTRLTVV.

This clone was seen a few times. The chain carries TRBV27 and TRBJ1-2; a possible D gene is TRBD1 (5 bases). There are 16 residues in the CDR3. V lost 5 bases, J lost 4 bases, and 20 bases lay in between. Looked up from germline, CDR1 is MNHEY and CDR2 is SMNVEV (reference sequence). CDR3 DNA: TGTGCCAGCAGTCCGATCGGGGGTAAAGGCTCCTATGGCTACACCTTC. It yields the protein CASSPIGGKGSYGYTF.

The gene calls are TRBV6-6 and TRBJ2-2; maybe TRBD2 (5 bases). Germline lookup yields CDR1 MNHNY and CDR2 SVGAGI (reference sequence). There are 15 residues in the CDR3. V dropped 7 bases and J dropped 0 bases, with 12 bases sitting between them. The CDR3 spells CASNLLGTNTGELFF. DNA for the CDR3: TGTGCCAGCAATCTACTCGGGACGAACACCGGGGAGCTGTTTTTT.

This rearrangement joins TRBV13 to TRBJ2-2; D uncertain. The CDR3 sequence is 13 residues long. Germline V lookup: CDR1 PRHDT, CDR2 FYEKMQ (reference sequence). The V and J ends lost 5 bases and 6 bases respectively, with 10 bases between them. The CDR3 spells CASSPRNAGELFF. The CDR3 nucleotides read TGTGCCAGCAGCCCCCGAAACGCCGGGGAGCTGTTTTTT. The whole variable domain, filled in from reference TRBV13 and TRBJ2-2, reads AAGVIQSPRHLIKEKRETATLKCYPIPRHDTVYWYQQGPGQDPQFLISFYEKMQSDKGSIPDRFSAQQFSDYHSELNMSSLELGDSALYFCASSPRNAGELFFGEGSRLTVL.

This clone was seen a single time. The gene calls are TRBV30 and TRBJ1-2; D might be TRBD1 (5 bases). The CDR3 has 11 residues. Between the trimmed V and J ends, which lost 5 bases and 4 bases, there was a span of 8 bases. CDR1 is GTSNPN and CDR2 is SVGIG in the germline V gene (reference sequence). The CDR3 bases are TGTGCCTGGGAGGACACCTATGGCTACACCTTC. Translated, it gives CAWEDTYGYTF. Combining the CDR3 with reference TRBV30 and TRBJ1-2 gives the whole variable domain SQTIHQWPATLVQPVGSPLSLECTVEGTSNPNLYWYRQAAGRGLQLLFYSVGIGQISSEVPQNLSASRPQDRQFILSSKKLLLSDSGFYLCAWEDTYGYTFGSGTRLTVV.

V and J are TRBV6-5 and TRBJ1-5; D call uncertain. This CDR3 comprises 13 residues. Germline V gene lookup returns CDR1 MNHEY and CDR2 SVGAGI. Trimming took 2 bases from V and 7 from J, leaving 9 bases between them. The CDR3 sequence is CASSYDGRQPQHF. The CDR3 bases are TGTGCCAGCAGTTACGACGGGCGACAGCCCCAGCATTTT.

This rearrangement joins TRBV10-3 to TRBJ1-2; TRBD1 might be the D (5 bases). V lost 0 bases, J lost 4 bases, and 9 bases lay in between. Per the germline V gene, CDR1 is ENHRY and CDR2 is SYGVKD. The CDR3 is made up of 14 amino acids. Written as DNA, the CDR3 is TGTGCCATCAGTGAGTCCCAGGGAAGCTATGGCTACACCTTC. This translates into CAISESQGSYGYTF.

Concerning this clone itself: A read error may account for a junction end that differs from germline. The gene calls are TRBV7-6 and TRBJ2-7; no definite D call. CDR1 and CDR2 (germline): SGHVS, FNYEAQ. The length of the CDR3 is 14 residues. The DNA of the CDR3 is TGTGCCAGCAGTTTAGACGGGTACTCCTACGAGCAGTACTTC. Residues: CASSLDGYSYEQYF.

A single count supports this clone. The V and J genes are TRBV2 and TRBJ2-7; D perhaps matches TRBD1 (5 bases). The germline gives CDR1 SNHLY, CDR2 FYNNEI. The CDR3 totals 16 residues. Trimming pared 3 bases from V and 5 bases from J, leaving 20 bases between. The CDR3 loop is CASSDRDSRRGDEQYF. CDR3 DNA sequence: TGTGCCAGCAGTGATCGTGACTCCCGAAGGGGCGACGAGCAGTACTTC.

The chain links TRBV5-6 to TRBJ2-7; the D is unclear. This CDR3 is built from 12 residues. V dropped 2 bases and J dropped 4 bases, with 7 bases sitting between them. Germline-derived CDR1 and CDR2 are SGHDT and YYEEEE. CDR3 region: CASSFRMYEQYF. For the CDR3, the DNA is TGTGCCAGCAGCTTTCGTATGTACGAGCAGTACTTC.

The J gene is TRBJ2-5, the V gene TRBV7-8; TRBD1 agrees at 10 bases. CDR1 and CDR2 from the germline V gene are SGHVS and FQNEAQ. The J segment lost 5 bases and the V segment lost 1 base, leaving 16 bases of the junction unmatched. The CDR3 has 19 residues. The CDR3 DNA reads TGTGCCAGCAGCTTAGTTATTCGACCGGGACAGGGGTTTGGTGAGACCCAGTACTTC. This gives the protein CASSLVIRPGQGFGETQYF.

The CDR3 bases are TGTGCCAGCAGTGTCCCTCCCACACAAGATACGCAGTATTTT. As protein: CASSVPPTQDTQYF. The V and J genes are TRBV28 and TRBJ2-3; D not resolved. The ends were cut back, 5 bases at V and 5 bases at J, with 14 bases in the middle. There are 14 residues in the CDR3. Germline CDR1 and CDR2: MDHEN and SYDVKM.

The rearrangement joins TRBV14 to TRBJ1-3; D is unclear. This CDR3 has 15 residues. Trimming took 3 bases from V and 4 from J, leaving 13 bases between them. Germline CDR1 and CDR2: SGHDN and FVKESK. In nucleotides, the CDR3 is TGTGCCAGCAGCCAGCACAACGTTTGGGGAAACACCATATATTTT. Translated, it gives CASSQHNVWGNTIYF.

J is TRBJ1-2 and V is TRBV28; D possibly corresponds to TRBD1 (6 bases). V lost 6 bases to trimming and J lost 2 bases, with 16 bases between them. Germline V lookup: CDR1 MDHEN, CDR2 SYDVKM. The CDR3 runs to 15 residues. The CDR3 DNA reads TGTGCCAGCAGACCCCTGGGGGGCAAAAACTATGGCTACACCTTC. Encoded protein: CASRPLGGKNYGYTF.